This paragraph reports one T cell receptor (beta chain). The sample originates from a study of cytomegalovirus exposure and HLA in healthy donors. Study overall: The Caucasian-associated ancestry cluster held around 76% of approximately 400 genotyped donors.

A multiplex PCR was run with 60 Vbeta primers and 13 Jbeta primers. This table comes from immunoSEQ multiplex PCR, and its TCRdb copy is limited to in-frame clones, with some not included. Among some 210,000 clones listed, around 86% were seen once. The receptor comes from a woman aged 50 to 60 in good health and CMV-seropositive. The sample comprised PBMCs.

The CDR3 loop reads CASSTGGETEAFF. The CDR3 DNA is TGTGCCAGCAGTACAGGGGGCGAAACTGAAGCTTTCTTT. The chain uses TRBV28 and TRBJ1-1; the match to TRBD1 covers 9 bases. From germline, CDR1 is MDHEN and CDR2 SYDVKM. This CDR3 region has 13 residues. The V segment lost 5 bases and the J segment 5 bases; nucleotides outside the gene matches: 3.